The 20 T cell receptor gamma chains listed next were all sequenced from one sample in a study of human gamma delta and Vdelta1 T cells. What these receptors recognize is not known. TCRdb re-analyzed the PCR reads via CATT. The sample lists several thousand gamma-chain clones, about 47% occurring once. Specimen: Vdelta1 gamma-delta T cells from blood grown in culture (DOT cells). These receptors were collected from a human donor in good health.

This clone was counted only a few times. This chain links TRGV5 with TRGJ1 or TRGJ2. The CDR3 contains 14 residues. Trimming removed 0 bases from V and 8 bases from J; junction bases left unmatched: 10. CDR1 is VINAFY and CDR2 is YDVSNSKD in the germline V gene. The CDR3 sequence: CATWDRLELDKKLF. The CDR3 coding sequence is TGTGCCACCTGGGACAGGCTCGAGTTGGATAAGAAACTCTTT.

This clone is classed as medium-sized (0.01 to 0.1%). This chain joins TRGV5 and TRGJP2. CDR3 length: 15 residues. After removal of 1 base from V and 3 bases from J, the junction contained 5 bases not matched to a gene. Germline lookup yields CDR1 VINAFY and CDR2 YDVSNSKD. This chain's CDR3 is CATWDSARSDWIKTF. DNA for the CDR3: TGTGCCACCTGGGACAGCGCTCGTAGTGATTGGATCAAGACGTTT.

The sample holds a few counts of this clone. The rearrangement joins TRGV9 to TRGJ1 or TRGJ2. The trim removed 2 bases at V and 0 bases at J, leaving 10 bases unmatched. The CDR3 is 16 residues long. CDR1 and CDR2 from the germline V gene are GITISATS and ISYDGTV (reference sequence). CDR3 loop: CALWEGPNSNYYKKLF. CDR3 nucleotides: TGTGCCTTGTGGGAGGGCCCGAATTCGAATTATTATAAGAAACTCTTT.

This clone has more than one count but fewer than ten. The chain joins TRGV5 to TRGJ1 or TRGJ2. This CDR3 has 13 amino acids. Per germline, CDR1 VINAFY and CDR2 YDVSNSKD. Trimming took 0 bases from V and 5 from J; bases not matched to a gene: 4. CDR3 DNA: TGTGCCACCTGGGACAGGCGTCATTATAAGAAACTCTTT. This gives the protein CATWDRRHYKKLF.

V is TRGV10 and J is TRGJP1. TRGV10 is treated as an ORF (open reading frame) with a function not yet certain. CDR3 size: 18 residues. V was pared by 8 bases and J by 3 bases, with 19 bases of the junction left unmatched. In nucleotides, the CDR3 is TGTGCTGCGTGGGATGTCCCCCTTCAGATTGCCACTGGTTGGTTCAAGATATTT. This sequence encodes CAAWDVPLQIATGWFKIF.

V and J are TRGV4 and TRGJ1 or TRGJ2. Germline CDR1 EGSTGY, CDR2 YDSYTSSV. The CDR3 contains 11 residues. The V gene end was trimmed by 0 bases and the J gene end by 11 bases; junction bases not matched to a gene: 4. The CDR3 DNA reads as TGTGCCACCTGGGATGGGCAACAGAAACTCTTT. Residues: CATWDGQQKLF.

This chain joins TRGV2 and TRGJ1 or TRGJ2. From germline, CDR1 is EGSNGY and CDR2 YDSYNSKV. This CDR3 is built from 14 residues. The V segment lost 2 bases and the J segment 3 bases; nucleotides outside the gene matches: 7. The CDR3 DNA is TGTGCCACCTGGGACGACAAACTTTATTATAAGAAACTCTTT. Encoded protein: CATWDDKLYYKKLF.

In regard to this clone: Distinct nucleotide sequences in the sample also encode this CDR3. The gene calls are TRGV2 and TRGJ1 or TRGJ2. The CDR3 is 13 amino acids. Germline assignment: CDR1 EGSNGY and CDR2 YDSYNSKV. J lost 4 bases, V lost 1 base, and 4 bases had no gene match. The CDR3 nucleotides read TGTGCCACCTGGGACGGTTACTATTATAAGAAACTCTTT. Amino acid sequence: CATWDGYYYKKLF.

This rearrangement joins TRGV1 to TRGJP1. TRGV1 is assigned to the ORF class and has an uncertain function. The V gene end was trimmed by 4 bases and the J gene end by 12 bases; junction bases not matched to a gene: 2. There are 10 residues in the CDR3. For the CDR3, the DNA is TGTGCCACCTGGGAGCGGTTCAAGATATTT. Its translation is CATWERFKIF.

This clone was counted a few times. The gene calls are TRGV9 and TRGJ1 or TRGJ2. This CDR3 comprises 10 residues. Trimming cost V 8 bases and J 7 bases; bases outside gene matches: 5. In germline, CDR1 is GITISATS, CDR2 ISYDGTV (reference sequence). CDR3 sequence reads: CALSPYKKLF. CDR3 nucleotides: TGTGCCTTGTCTCCCTATAAGAAACTCTTT.

The V call is TRGV8, the J call TRGJP2. Per the germline V gene, CDR1 is VENAVY and CDR2 is YDSYNSRV. Losses at the gene ends were 3 bases for V and 0 bases for J; bases not matched to a gene: 1. This CDR3 spans 14 amino acids. The DNA of the CDR3 is TGTGCCACCTGGGATCATAGTAGTGATTGGATCAAGACGTTT. Protein product: CATWDHSSDWIKTF.

This sequence joins TRGV4 and TRGJP2. J was trimmed by 0 bases and V by 0 bases; bases with no gene match: 7. The CDR3 loop spans 17 amino acids. CDR1 and CDR2 from the germline V gene are EGSTGY and YDSYTSSV. In DNA form, the CDR3 reads TGTGCCACCTGGGATGGGGGGGAATATAGTAGTGATTGGATCAAGACGTTT. Amino acids: CATWDGGEYSSDWIKTF.

The chain joins TRGV8 to TRGJ1 or TRGJ2. The CDR3 runs to 13 residues. Germline CDR1 VENAVY, CDR2 YDSYNSRV. V trimming: 2 bases; J trimming: 5 bases; junction bases outside the gene matches: 6. This CDR3 reads CATWDIQDYKKLF. The CDR3 nucleotides read TGTGCCACCTGGGATATCCAGGATTATAAGAAACTCTTT.

The V call is TRGV2, the J call TRGJP2. This CDR3 spans 13 amino acids. Per germline, CDR1 EGSNGY and CDR2 YDSYNSKV. With 6 bases clipped from V and 11 bases from J, the junction kept 12 bases outside the gene matches. CDR3 nucleotide sequence: TGTGCCACCTGGTCTAGTACGGAGTGGATCAAGACGTTT. Translated, it gives CATWSSTEWIKTF.

The chain combines TRGV3 with TRGJ1 or TRGJ2. Germline-derived CDR1 and CDR2 are VTNTFY and YDVSTARD (reference sequence). This CDR3 spans 16 amino acids. After removal of 0 bases from V and 3 bases from J, the junction contained 11 bases not matched to a gene. The CDR3 here is CATWDRHDLPYYKKLF. CDR3 sequence (DNA): TGTGCCACCTGGGACAGGCATGACCTTCCTTATTATAAGAAACTCTTT.

By frequency in the sample, this clone is large. V and J are TRGV10 and TRGJ1 or TRGJ2. TRGV10 is identified as an open reading frame with a role that is uncertain. This CDR3 comprises 13 residues. Trimming removed 8 bases from V and 3 bases from J; junction bases left unmatched: 8. The CDR3 sequence is CAAWDLSYYKKLF. Written as DNA, the CDR3 is TGTGCTGCGTGGGATTTGAGTTATTATAAGAAACTCTTT.

The V call is TRGV8, the J call TRGJ1 or TRGJ2. This CDR3 region has 13 residues. J lost 6 bases, V lost 0 bases, and 5 bases had no gene match. Germline V gives CDR1 VENAVY, CDR2 YDSYNSRV. The CDR3 DNA follows: TGTGCCACCTGGGATAGGCCGGGTTATAAGAAACTCTTT. Residues: CATWDRPGYKKLF.

This clone has only a few counts. The chain uses TRGV2 and TRGJP2. The V gene end was trimmed by 0 bases and the J gene end by 10 bases; junction bases not matched to a gene: 5. CDR1 and CDR2 (germline): EGSNGY, YDSYNSKV. The CDR3 has 13 residues. CDR3 protein: CATWDGHGWIKTF. The DNA for the CDR3 is TGTGCCACCTGGGACGGGCATGGTTGGATCAAGACGTTT.

In its sample, this clone was seen a few times. The rearrangement uses TRGV4 and TRGJP2. The length of the CDR3 is 15 residues. V shed 3 bases and J 5 bases; nucleotides not matched to a gene: 9. CDR1 is EGSTGY and CDR2 is YDSYTSSV in the germline V gene. DNA for the CDR3: TGTGCCACCTGGGATCACCGAGGAAGTGATTGGATCAAGACGTTT. Protein: CATWDHRGSDWIKTF.

V gene TRGV9 combines with J gene TRGJ1 or TRGJ2. The CDR3 length is 15 residues. Trimming removed 0 bases from V and 3 bases from J; junction bases left unmatched: 8. The germline CDR1 and CDR2 sequences are GITISATS and ISYDGTV (reference sequence). The CDR3 loop reads CALWEVHYLYYKKLF. Here the CDR3 DNA reads TGTGCCTTGTGGGAGGTGCACTACCTTTATTATAAGAAACTCTTT.